The TCR beta chain described here comes from a study of a mutant IDH1 vaccine in newly diagnosed glioma. Study background: Patients received vaccination from 4-6 weeks after radiotherapy alone, or with temozolomide cycles. Patients were pretreated with radiotherapy, temozolomide, or both, mostly both.

This table comes from immunoSEQ multiplex PCR, and its TCRdb copy is limited to in-frame clones, with some not included. This sample carries around 60,000 clones, around 86% of them seen once, and the ten largest clones take about 4%. The time point denotes: week 47, end of study. What each vaccine dose contained was 300 ug of mutant IDH1 20-mer peptide, accompanied by topical imiquimod. Patients had eight vaccinations, in weeks 1, 3, 5, 7, 11, 15, 19 and 23. Regarding this clone: Its antigen is as yet unknown.

The sequencing used PBMCs, collected from a glioma patient whose treatment included an IDH1 peptide vaccine. The origin of this receptor is a man aged 30 to 45 with glioma.

The CDR3 DNA is TGTGCCAGCAGCTTGGACCAGGGCAGACTTGTCCCCAGTTACGAGCAGTACTTC. Its protein is CASSLDQGRLVPSYEQYF. V gene TRBV5-6 combines with J gene TRBJ2-7; D may be TRBD1 (5 bases). CDR3 length: 18 residues. The ends were cut back, 0 bases at V and 4 bases at J, with 23 bases in the middle. The germline V gene has CDR1 SGHDT and CDR2 YYEEEE.